The 3 T cell receptor beta chains below were found in one sample sequenced in a study of T cell repertoires in cytomegalovirus infection. In TCRdb, the reads were re-called with MiXCR into one record per CDR3 protein. This sample carries approximately 350,000 distinct CDR3 sequences, nearly 35% of them seen once, and the ten largest clones take less than 15%. Their antigens are not known. Here the sequenced sample was cultured PBMCs, taken from culture after CMV antigen stimulation. Receptors originate from a human donor in good health (CMV status not recorded). Some clones in this sample may be carry-over from other donors' samples.

The genes are TRBV7-9 and TRBJ2-1; 8 bases line up with TRBD2. V was pared by 5 bases and J by 5 bases, with 14 bases of the junction left unmatched. The CDR3 spans 17 residues. Germline V lookup: CDR1 SEHNR, CDR2 FQNEAQ (reference sequence). The CDR3 reads CASSPPTGTSPHNEQFF. CDR3 sequence (DNA): TGTGCCAGCAGCCCTCCAACCGGGACTAGTCCACACAATGAGCAGTTCTTC.

This clonotype was seen more than once but under ten times. The rearrangement uses TRBV12-3 or TRBV12-4 and TRBJ2-3; tentatively, D is TRBD2 (6 bases). CDR3 size: 15 residues. Trimming shortened V by 2 bases and J by 6 bases, and 15 bases separated the two germline ends. The CDR3 sequence is CASSLRIVAGDTQYF. In nucleotides, the CDR3 is TGTGCCAGCAGTTTAAGGATAGTGGCGGGGGATACGCAGTATTTT.

This chain uses TRBV10-2 with TRBJ2-1, with TRBD1 as a possible D gene (6 bases). Germline values: CDR1 WSHSY, CDR2 SAAADI. The CDR3 totals 12 residues. V lost 9 bases and J lost 13, with 19 bases in between. As DNA, the CDR3 is TGCGCCAGACCATTGGGGACAAGGCTTCAGTTCTTC. Its translation: CARPLGTRLQFF.